The 10 T cell receptor beta chains below all came from one sample that was sequenced in a study of metastatic and nonmetastatic thyroid tumors. MiXCR was used by TCRdb to re-call the PCR reads. The repertoire holds some 25,000 clones, with under 25% as singletons. No patient received treatment before thyroid surgery. The sample consisted of blood. The source is a male donor with papillary thyroid cancer or a benign thyroid nodule (not recorded which). Some clones in this sample may be carry-over from other donors' samples.

This clone was picked up many times. J is TRBJ1-6 and V is TRBV2; D is unclear. Trimming removed 6 bases from V and 6 bases from J, with 15 bases in between. CDR3 size: 15 residues. Germline V CDR1 and CDR2: SNHLY, FYNNEI. CDR3 DNA: TGTGCCAGCAGGTTCTCGGTAGGGTCTAATTCACCCCTCCACTTT. It encodes CASRFSVGSNSPLHF.

This chain connects TRBV18 to TRBJ1-2; 8 positions match TRBD1. The V segment lost 5 bases and the J segment 10 bases; nucleotides outside the gene matches: 15. There are 15 residues in the CDR3. Germline assignment: CDR1 KGHSH and CDR2 LQKENI. This CDR3 is CASSATDDRGSLYTF. Here the CDR3 DNA reads TGTGCCAGCTCAGCCACCGACGACAGGGGTTCCCTCTACACCTTC.

In this sample, this clone turned up a few times. The germline gene is not matched at one end of the junction; a read error may be the cause. The V gene is TRBV5-1, the J gene TRBJ1-1, with D maybe TRBD1 (6 bases). The germline V gene encodes CDR1 SGHRS and CDR2 YFSETQ. CDR3 length: 13 amino acids. The CDR3 sequence: CASILRQGTEAFF. The CDR3 DNA is TGCGCCAGCATCTTGAGGCAGGGGACTGAGGCTTTCTTT.

A remark on this clone: Sequence at one end of the junction differs from germline and may be a read error. The CDR3 coding sequence is TGTGCCAGCGGCCGTCCGGATTGCTATGACTACACCTTC. Protein: CASGRPDCYDYTF. The V and J genes are TRBV6-2 or TRBV6-3 and TRBJ1-2; D gene unclear. This CDR3 spans 13 amino acids. CDR1 and CDR2 from the germline V gene are MNHEY and SVGEGT.

This clone was observed at least ten times. J is TRBJ1-5 and V is TRBV5-6; 8 bases align to TRBD1. V lost 0 bases to trimming and J lost 0 bases; unmatched junction nucleotides: 2. Germline V gives CDR1 SGHDT, CDR2 YYEEEE. CDR3 size: 16 residues. CDR3 nucleotide sequence: TGTGCCAGCAGCTTGGCAGGGGGCAGTAGCAATCAGCCCCAGCATTTT. Its protein is CASSLAGGSSNQPQHF.

This clone was recorded at least ten times. The gene calls are TRBV2 and TRBJ2-5, with 8 bases lining up with TRBD1. V shed 7 bases and J 6 bases; nucleotides not matched to a gene: 4. Germline-derived CDR1 and CDR2 are SNHLY and FYNNEI. The CDR3 totals 12 residues. The CDR3, as DNA: TGTGCCAGCACTACAGGGGGAAAGACCCAGTACTTC. Amino acid sequence: CASTTGGKTQYF.

This rearrangement joins TRBV4-2 to TRBJ1-1, with TRBD1 matching 7 bases. V lost 5 bases, J lost 1 base, and 10 bases stayed unmatched. Germline V gene data show CDR1 as LGHNA and CDR2 as YNFKEQ. This CDR3 is built from 16 residues. The CDR3, as DNA: TGTGCCAGCAGCTACACTTCGGGACAGCCGAACACTGAAGCTTTCTTT. Translating gives CASSYTSGQPNTEAFF.

The chain combines TRBV20-1 with TRBJ2-7, with D maybe TRBD1 (6 bases). This CDR3 has 13 amino acids. V lost 1 base and J lost 2, with 9 bases in between. Germline V gene lookup returns CDR1 DFQATT and CDR2 SNEGSKA (reference sequence). CDR3 region: CSARVRQAYEQYF. CDR3 coding DNA: TGCAGTGCTAGAGTTCGACAGGCCTACGAGCAGTACTTC.

This clone was seen many times. Within the sample, other DNA sequences also encode this same CDR3. The rearrangement uses TRBV24-1 and TRBJ1-1; D not certain. The V gene lost 7 bases and the J gene lost 8 bases, with 10 bases spanning the gap. In germline, CDR1 is KGHDR, CDR2 SFDVKD. This CDR3 is 11 amino acids long. CDR3 sequence reads: CATRADGEAFF. CDR3 bases: TGTGCCACCAGGGCAGACGGAGAAGCTTTCTTT.

This chain's CDR3 is CASSPRLWRGLKDTQYF. The CDR3 bases are TGTGCCAGCAGTCCCCGGCTATGGCGGGGACTCAAAGATACGCAGTATTTT. This rearrangement joins TRBV28 to TRBJ2-3; the D gene is possibly TRBD2 (6 bases). V was clipped by 5 bases and J by 5 bases, with 23 bases between them. Germline V gene sequence: CDR1 MDHEN, CDR2 SYDVKM. The CDR3 covers 17 residues.